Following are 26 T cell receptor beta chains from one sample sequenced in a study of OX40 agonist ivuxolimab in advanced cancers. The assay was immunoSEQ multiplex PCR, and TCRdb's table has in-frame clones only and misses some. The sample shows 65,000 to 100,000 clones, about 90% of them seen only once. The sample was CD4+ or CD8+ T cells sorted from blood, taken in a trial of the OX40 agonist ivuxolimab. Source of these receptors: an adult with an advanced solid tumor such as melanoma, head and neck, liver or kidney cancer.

CDR3: CASSEGQIEDTEAFF. CDR3 nucleotide sequence: TGTGCCAGCAGTGAAGGGCAGATAGAGGACACTGAAGCTTTCTTT. The V gene is TRBV6-4, the J gene TRBJ1-1; D not resolved. Trimming removed 3 bases at V and 3 bases at J, with 14 bases between. From germline, CDR1 is MRHNA and CDR2 SNTAGT. The CDR3 is 15 amino acids.

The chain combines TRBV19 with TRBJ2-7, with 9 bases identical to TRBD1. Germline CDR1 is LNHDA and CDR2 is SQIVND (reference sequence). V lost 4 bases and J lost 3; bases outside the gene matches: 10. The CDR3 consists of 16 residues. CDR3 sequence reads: CASSTRQGVTLYEQYF. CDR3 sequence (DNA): TGTGCCAGTAGTACCCGACAGGGGGTTACTCTCTACGAGCAGTACTTC.

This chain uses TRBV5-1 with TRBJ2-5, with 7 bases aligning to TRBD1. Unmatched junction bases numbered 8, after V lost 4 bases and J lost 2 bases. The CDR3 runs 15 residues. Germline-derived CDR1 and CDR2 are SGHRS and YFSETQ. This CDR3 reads CASSLRDSAQETQYF. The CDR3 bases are TGCGCCAGCAGCCTACGGGACAGCGCTCAAGAGACCCAGTACTTC. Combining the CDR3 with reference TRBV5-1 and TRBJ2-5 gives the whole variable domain KAGVTQTPRYLIKTRGQQVTLSCSPISGHRSVSWYQQTPGQGLQFLFEYFSETQRNKGNFPGRFSGRQFSNSRSEMNVSTLELGDSALYLCASSLRDSAQETQYFGPGTRLLVL.

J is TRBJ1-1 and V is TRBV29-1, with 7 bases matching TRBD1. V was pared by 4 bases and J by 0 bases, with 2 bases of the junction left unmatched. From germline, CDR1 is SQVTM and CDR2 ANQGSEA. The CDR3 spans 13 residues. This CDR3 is CSVGQGVNTEAFF. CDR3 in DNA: TGCAGCGTTGGTCAGGGGGTGAACACTGAAGCTTTCTTT.

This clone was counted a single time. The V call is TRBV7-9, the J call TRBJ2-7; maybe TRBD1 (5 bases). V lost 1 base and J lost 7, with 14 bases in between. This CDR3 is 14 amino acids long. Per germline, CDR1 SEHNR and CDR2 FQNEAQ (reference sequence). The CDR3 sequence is CASSLGGDIGEQYF. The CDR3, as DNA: TGTGCCAGCAGCTTAGGGGGCGACATTGGTGAGCAGTACTTC.

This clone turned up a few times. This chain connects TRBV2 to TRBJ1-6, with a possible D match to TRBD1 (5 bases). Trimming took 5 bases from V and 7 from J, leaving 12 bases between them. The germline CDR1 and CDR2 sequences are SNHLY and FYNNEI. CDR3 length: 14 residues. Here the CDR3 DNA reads TGTGCCAGCAGTTTCCAGGGAGAGAATTCACCCCTCCACTTT. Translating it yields CASSFQGENSPLHF.

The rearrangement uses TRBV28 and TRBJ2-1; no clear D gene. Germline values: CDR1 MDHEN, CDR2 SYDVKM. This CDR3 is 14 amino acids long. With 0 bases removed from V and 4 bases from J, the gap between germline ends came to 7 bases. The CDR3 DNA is TGTGCCAGCAGTTTATGGGGTCGGTACAATGAGCAGTTCTTC. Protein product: CASSLWGRYNEQFF.

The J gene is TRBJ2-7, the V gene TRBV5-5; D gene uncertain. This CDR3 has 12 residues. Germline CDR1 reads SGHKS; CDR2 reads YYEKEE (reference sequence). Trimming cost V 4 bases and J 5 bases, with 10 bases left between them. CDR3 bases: TGTGCCAGCAGCCGGACCTGGGACGAGCAGTACTTC. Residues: CASSRTWDEQYF.

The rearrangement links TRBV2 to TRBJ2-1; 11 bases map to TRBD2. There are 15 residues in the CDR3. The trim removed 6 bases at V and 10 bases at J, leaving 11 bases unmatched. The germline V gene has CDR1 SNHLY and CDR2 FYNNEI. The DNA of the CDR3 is TGTGCCAGCAGGCGGCTAGCGGGGGGCCTATGGGAGCAGTTCTTC. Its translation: CASRRLAGGLWEQFF.

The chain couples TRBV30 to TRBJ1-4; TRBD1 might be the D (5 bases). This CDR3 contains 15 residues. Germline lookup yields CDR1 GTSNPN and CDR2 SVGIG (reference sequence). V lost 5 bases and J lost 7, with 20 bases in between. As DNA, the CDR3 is TGTGCCTGGCGGGGGGGGGAAGGTTGGGGTGAAAAACTGTTTTTT. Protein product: CAWRGGEGWGEKLFF.

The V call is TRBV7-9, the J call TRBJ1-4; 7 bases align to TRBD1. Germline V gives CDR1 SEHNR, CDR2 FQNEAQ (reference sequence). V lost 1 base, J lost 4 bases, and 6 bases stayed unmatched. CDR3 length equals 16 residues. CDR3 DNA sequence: TGTGCCAGCAGCTTAGAACAGGGGCTGGGTAATGAAAAACTGTTTTTT. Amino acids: CASSLEQGLGNEKLFF. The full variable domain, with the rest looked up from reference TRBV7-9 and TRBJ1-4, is DTGVSQNPRHKITKRGQNVTFRCDPISEHNRLYWYRQTLGQGPEFLTYFQNEAQLEKSRLLSDRFSAERPKGSFSTLEIQRTEQGDSAMYLCASSLEQGLGNEKLFFGSGTQLSVL.

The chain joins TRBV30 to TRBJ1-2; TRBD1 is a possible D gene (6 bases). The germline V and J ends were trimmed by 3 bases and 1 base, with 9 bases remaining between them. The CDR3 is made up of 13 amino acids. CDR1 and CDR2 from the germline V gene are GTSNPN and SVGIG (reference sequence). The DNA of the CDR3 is TGTGCCTGGAGACAGGGTGGTAACTATGGCTACACCTTC. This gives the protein CAWRQGGNYGYTF.

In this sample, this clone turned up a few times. The CDR3 coding sequence is TGTGCCAGCAGCTTATACACGGGAGGAACTGGAAACACCATATATTTT. It encodes CASSLYTGGTGNTIYF. This chain uses TRBV11-2 with TRBJ1-3; D not certain. The CDR3 loop spans 16 amino acids. Germline V gene lookup returns CDR1 SGHAT and CDR2 FQNNGV. V was trimmed by 2 bases and J by 2 bases, leaving 13 bases between them.

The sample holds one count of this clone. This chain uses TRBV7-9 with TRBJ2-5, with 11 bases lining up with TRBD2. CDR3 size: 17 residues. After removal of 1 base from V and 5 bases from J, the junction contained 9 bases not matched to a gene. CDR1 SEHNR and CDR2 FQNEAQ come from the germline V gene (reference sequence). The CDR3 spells CASSLGKGTSGTETQYF. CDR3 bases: TGTGCCAGCAGCTTAGGGAAAGGGACTAGCGGTACGGAGACCCAGTACTTC.

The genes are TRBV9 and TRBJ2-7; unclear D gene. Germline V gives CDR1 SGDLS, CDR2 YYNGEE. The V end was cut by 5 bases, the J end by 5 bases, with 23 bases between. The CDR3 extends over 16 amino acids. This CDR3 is CASSEAAGSGQNEQYF. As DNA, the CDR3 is TGTGCCAGCAGTGAAGCCGCAGGCTCCGGTCAGAACGAGCAGTACTTC.

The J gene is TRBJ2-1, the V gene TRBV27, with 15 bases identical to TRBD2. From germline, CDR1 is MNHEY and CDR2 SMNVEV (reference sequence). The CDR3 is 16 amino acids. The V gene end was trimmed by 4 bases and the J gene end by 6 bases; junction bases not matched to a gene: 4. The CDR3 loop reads CASSSGTSGGLNEQFF. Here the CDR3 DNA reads TGTGCCAGCAGTTCCGGGACTAGCGGGGGGCTCAATGAGCAGTTCTTC.

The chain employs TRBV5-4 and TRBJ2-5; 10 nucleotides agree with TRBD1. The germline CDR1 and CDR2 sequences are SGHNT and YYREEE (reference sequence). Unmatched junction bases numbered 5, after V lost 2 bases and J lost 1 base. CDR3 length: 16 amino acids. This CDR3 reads CASSLGQGVFQETQYF. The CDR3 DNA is TGTGCCAGCAGCTTAGGACAGGGGGTATTCCAAGAGACCCAGTACTTC.

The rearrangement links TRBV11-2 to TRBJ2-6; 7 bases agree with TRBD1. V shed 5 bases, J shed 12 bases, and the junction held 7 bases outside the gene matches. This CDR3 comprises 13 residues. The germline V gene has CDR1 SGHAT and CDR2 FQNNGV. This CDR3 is CASSTRQGGVLTF. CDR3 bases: TGTGCCAGCAGCACCCGACAGGGTGGCGTCCTGACTTTC.

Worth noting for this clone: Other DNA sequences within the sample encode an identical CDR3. The CDR3 protein is CASSFPGDTEAFF. The CDR3 DNA sequence: TGCGCCAGCAGCTTCCCGGGGGACACTGAAGCTTTCTTT. The chain uses TRBV5-1 and TRBJ1-1; D may be TRBD1 (5 bases). V lost 2 bases to trimming and J lost 3 bases, with 8 bases between them. The CDR3 is made up of 13 amino acids. Germline CDR1 reads SGHRS; CDR2 reads YFSETQ.

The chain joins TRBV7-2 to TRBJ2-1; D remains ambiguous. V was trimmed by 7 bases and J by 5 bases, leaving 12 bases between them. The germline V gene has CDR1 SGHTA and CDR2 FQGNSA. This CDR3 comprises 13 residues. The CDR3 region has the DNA TGTGCCAGCACCTTCGCGCCCGACAATGAGCAGTTCTTC. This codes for CASTFAPDNEQFF.

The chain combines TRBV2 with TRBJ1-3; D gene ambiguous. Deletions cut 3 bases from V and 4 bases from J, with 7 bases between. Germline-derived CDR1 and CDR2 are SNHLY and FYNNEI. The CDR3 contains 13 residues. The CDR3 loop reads CASSDNVGNTIYF. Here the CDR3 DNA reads TGTGCCAGCAGTGATAACGTCGGAAACACCATATATTTT. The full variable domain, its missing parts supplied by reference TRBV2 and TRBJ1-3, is EPEVTQTPSHQVTQMGQEVILRCVPISNHLYFYWYRQILGQKVEFLVSFYNNEISEKSEIFDDQFSVERPDGSNFTLKIRSTKLEDSAMYFCASSDNVGNTIYFGEGSWLTVV.

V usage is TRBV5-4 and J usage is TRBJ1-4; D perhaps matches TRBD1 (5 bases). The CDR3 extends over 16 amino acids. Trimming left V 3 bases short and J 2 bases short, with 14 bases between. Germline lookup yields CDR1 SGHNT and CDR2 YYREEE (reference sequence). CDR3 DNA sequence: TGTGCCAGCAGCTCCCAACCGGGACTCACTAATGAAAAACTGTTTTTT. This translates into CASSSQPGLTNEKLFF. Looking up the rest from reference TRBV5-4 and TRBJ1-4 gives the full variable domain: ETGVTQSPTHLIKTRGQQVTLRCSSQSGHNTVSWYQQALGQGPQFIFQYYREEENGRGNFPPRFSGLQFPNYSSELNVNALELDDSALYLCASSSQPGLTNEKLFFGSGTQLSVL.

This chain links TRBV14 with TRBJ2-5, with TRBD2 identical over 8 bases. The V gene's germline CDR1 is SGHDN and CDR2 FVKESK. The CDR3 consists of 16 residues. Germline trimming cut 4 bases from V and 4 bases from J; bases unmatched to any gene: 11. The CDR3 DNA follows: TGTGCCAGCAGCCCAAACTACAGGGCGGGAGGAGAGACCCAGTACTTC. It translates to CASSPNYRAGGETQYF.

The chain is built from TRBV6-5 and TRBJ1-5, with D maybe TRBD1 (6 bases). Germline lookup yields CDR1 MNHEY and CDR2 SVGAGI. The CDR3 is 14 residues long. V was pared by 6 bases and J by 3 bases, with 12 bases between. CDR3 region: CASSRRDTNQPQHF. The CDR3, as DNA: TGTGCCAGCAGCCGCCGGGACACCAATCAGCCCCAGCATTTT.

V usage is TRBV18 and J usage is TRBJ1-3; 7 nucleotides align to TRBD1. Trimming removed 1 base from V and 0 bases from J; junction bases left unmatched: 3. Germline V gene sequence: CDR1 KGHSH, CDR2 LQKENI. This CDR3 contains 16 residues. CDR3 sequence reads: CASSPQNRGSGNTIYF. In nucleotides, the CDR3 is TGTGCCAGCTCACCACAGAACAGGGGCTCTGGAAACACCATATATTTT.

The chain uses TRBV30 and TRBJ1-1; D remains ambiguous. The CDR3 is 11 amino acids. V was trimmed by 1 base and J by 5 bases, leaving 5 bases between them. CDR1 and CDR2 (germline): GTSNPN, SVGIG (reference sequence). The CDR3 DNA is TGTGCCTGGAGTGCCCGAACTGAAGCTTTCTTT. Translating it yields CAWSARTEAFF.